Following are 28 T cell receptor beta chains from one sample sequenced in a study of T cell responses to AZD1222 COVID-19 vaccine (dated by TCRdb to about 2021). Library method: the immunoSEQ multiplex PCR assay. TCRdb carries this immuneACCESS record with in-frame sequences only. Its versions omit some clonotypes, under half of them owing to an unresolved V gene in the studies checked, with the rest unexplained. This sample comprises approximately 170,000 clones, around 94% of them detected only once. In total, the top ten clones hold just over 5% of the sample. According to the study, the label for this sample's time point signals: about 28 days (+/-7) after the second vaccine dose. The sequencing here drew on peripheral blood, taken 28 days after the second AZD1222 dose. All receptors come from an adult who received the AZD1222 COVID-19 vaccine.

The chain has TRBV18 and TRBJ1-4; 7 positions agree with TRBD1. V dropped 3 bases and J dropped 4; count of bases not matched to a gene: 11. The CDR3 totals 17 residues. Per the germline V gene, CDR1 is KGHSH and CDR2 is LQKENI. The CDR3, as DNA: TGTGCCAGCTCACCTCCGGGCCGCGGGACAGTTAATGAAAAACTGTTTTTT. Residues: CASSPPGRGTVNEKLFF.

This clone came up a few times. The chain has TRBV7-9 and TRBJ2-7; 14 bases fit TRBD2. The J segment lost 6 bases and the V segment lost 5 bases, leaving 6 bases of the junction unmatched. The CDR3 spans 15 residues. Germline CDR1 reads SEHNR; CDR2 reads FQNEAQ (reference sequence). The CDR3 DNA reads TGTGCCAGCAGCCGAGGGACTAGCGGGAGTCGCGAGCAGTACTTC. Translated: CASSRGTSGSREQYF.

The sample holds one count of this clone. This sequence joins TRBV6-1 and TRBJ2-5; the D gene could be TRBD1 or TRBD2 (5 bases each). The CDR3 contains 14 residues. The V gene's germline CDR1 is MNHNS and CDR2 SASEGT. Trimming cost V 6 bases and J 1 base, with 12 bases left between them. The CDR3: CASRKGRSQETQYF. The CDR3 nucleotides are TGTGCCAGCAGGAAGGGACGGTCCCAAGAGACCCAGTACTTC.

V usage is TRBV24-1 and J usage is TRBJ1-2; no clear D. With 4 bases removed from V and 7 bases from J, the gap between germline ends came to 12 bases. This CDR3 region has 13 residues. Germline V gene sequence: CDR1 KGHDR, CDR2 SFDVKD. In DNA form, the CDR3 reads TGTGCCACCAGTGACGCGGGATACAGTGGCTACACCTTC. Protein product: CATSDAGYSGYTF.

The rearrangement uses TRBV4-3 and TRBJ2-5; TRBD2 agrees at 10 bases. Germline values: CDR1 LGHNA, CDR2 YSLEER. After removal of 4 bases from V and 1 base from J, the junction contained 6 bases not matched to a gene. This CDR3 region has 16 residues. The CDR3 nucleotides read TGCGCCAGCAGCCCGGGACTAGCGTACCTCCAAGAGACCCAGTACTTC. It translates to CASSPGLAYLQETQYF.

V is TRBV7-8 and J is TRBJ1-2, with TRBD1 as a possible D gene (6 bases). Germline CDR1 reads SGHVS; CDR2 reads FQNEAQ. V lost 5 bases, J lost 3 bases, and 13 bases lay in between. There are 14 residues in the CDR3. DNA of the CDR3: TGTGCCAGCAGCAAAACAGGGAGTGACTATGGCTACACCTTC. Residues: CASSKTGSDYGYTF.

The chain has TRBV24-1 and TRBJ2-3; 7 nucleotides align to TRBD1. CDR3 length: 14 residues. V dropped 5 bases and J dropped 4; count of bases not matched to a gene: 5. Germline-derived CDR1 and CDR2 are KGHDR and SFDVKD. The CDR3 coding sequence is TGTGCCACCAGTGCGGACAGGCCCCCAGATACGCAGTATTTT. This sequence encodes CATSADRPPDTQYF.

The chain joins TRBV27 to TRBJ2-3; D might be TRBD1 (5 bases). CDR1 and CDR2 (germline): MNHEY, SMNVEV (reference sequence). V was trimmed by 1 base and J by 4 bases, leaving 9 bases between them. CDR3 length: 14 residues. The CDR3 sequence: CASSLFQGADTQYF. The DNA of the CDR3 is TGTGCCAGCAGTTTATTTCAAGGGGCAGATACGCAGTATTTT.

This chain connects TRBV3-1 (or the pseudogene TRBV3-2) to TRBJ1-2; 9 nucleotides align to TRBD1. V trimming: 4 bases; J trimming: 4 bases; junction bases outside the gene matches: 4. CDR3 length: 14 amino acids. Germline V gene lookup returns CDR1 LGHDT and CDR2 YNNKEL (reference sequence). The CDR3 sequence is CASSPDRGIYGYTF. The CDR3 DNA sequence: TGTGCCAGCAGCCCAGACAGGGGGATCTATGGCTACACCTTC.

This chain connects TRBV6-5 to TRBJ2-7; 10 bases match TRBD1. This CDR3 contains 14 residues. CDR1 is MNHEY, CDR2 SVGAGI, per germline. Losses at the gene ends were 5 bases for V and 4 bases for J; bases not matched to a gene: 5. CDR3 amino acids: CASSMDRGMYEQYF. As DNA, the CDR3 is TGTGCCAGCAGTATGGACAGGGGGATGTACGAGCAGTACTTC.

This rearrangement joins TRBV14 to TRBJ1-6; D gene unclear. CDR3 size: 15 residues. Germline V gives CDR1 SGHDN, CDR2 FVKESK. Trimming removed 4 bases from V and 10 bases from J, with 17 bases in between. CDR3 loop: CASSLAEAWLSPLHF. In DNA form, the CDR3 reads TGTGCCAGCAGCCTCGCGGAAGCCTGGTTGTCACCCCTCCACTTT.

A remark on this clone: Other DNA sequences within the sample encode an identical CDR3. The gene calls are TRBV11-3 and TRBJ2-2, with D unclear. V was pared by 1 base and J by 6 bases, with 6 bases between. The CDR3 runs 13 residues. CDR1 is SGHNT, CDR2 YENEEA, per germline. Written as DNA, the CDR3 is TGTGCCAGCAGCTTAGGAGTCGCCGGGGAGCTGTTTTTT. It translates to CASSLGVAGELFF. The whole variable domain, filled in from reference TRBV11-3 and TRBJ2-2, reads EAGVVQSPRYKIIEKKQPVAFWCNPISGHNTLYWYLQNLGQGPELLIRYENEEAVDDSQLPKDRFSAERLKGVDSTLKIQPAELGDSAVYLCASSLGVAGELFFGEGSRLTVL.

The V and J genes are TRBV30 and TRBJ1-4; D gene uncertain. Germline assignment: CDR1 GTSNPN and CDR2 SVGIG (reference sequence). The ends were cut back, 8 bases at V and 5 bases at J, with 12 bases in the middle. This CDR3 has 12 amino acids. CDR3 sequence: CAGGQNNEKLFF. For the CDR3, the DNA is TGTGCCGGCGGGCAGAACAATGAAAAACTGTTTTTT.

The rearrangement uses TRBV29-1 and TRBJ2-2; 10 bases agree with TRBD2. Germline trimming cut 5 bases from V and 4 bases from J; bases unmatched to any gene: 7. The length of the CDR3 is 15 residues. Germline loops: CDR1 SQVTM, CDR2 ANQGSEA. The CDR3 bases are TGCAGCGTTCGCAGCCTAGCGGGAGTCACCGGGGAGCTGTTTTTT. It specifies CSVRSLAGVTGELFF.

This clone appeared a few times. CDR3 DNA sequence: TGTGCCAGCAGGAATAACAGGGGGTTGTATGGCTACACCTTC. It codes for CASRNNRGLYGYTF. The chain is built from TRBV27 and TRBJ1-2, with 8 bases matching TRBD1. From germline, CDR1 is MNHEY and CDR2 SMNVEV (reference sequence). Unmatched junction bases numbered 8, after V lost 6 bases and J lost 5 bases. The CDR3 runs 14 residues.

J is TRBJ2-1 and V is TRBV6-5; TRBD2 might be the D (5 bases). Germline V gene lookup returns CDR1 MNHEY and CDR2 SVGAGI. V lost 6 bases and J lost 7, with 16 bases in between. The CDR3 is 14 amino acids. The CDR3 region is CASSRPTSWNEQFF. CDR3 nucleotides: TGTGCCAGCAGCAGACCCACTAGTTGGAATGAGCAGTTCTTC.

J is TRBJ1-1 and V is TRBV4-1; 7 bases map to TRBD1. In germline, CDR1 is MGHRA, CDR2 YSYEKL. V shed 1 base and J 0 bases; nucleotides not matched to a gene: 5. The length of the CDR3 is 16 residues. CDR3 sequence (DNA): TGCGCCAGCAGCCAAGGTTTTCAGGGGGTGAACACTGAAGCTTTCTTT. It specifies CASSQGFQGVNTEAFF.

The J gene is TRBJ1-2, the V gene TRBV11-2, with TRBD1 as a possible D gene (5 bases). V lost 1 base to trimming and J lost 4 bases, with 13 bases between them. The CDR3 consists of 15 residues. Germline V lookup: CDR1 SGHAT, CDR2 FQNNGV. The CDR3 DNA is TGTGCCAGCAGCTTAGTGCCGACAGAAAGCTATGGCTACACCTTC. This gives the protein CASSLVPTESYGYTF.

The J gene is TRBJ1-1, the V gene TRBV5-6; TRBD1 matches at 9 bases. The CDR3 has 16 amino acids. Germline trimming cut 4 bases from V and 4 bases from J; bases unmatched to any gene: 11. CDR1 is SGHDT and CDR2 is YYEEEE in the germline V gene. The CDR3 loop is CASSGRDRESSTEAFF. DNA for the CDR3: TGTGCCAGCAGCGGAAGGGACAGGGAATCATCCACTGAAGCTTTCTTT.

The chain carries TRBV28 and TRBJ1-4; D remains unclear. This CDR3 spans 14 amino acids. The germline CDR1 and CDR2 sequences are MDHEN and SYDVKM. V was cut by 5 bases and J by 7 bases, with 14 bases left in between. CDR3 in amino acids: CASSAGSQVEKLFF. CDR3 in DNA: TGTGCCAGCAGTGCCGGGTCTCAGGTTGAAAAACTGTTTTTT.

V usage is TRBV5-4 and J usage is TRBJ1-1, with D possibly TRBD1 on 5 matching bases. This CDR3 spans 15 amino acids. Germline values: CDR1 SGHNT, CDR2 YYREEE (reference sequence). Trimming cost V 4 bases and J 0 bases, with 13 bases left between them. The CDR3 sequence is CASSAGTSVNTEAFF. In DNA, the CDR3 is TGTGCCAGCAGCGCCGGGACGTCCGTGAACACTGAAGCTTTCTTT.

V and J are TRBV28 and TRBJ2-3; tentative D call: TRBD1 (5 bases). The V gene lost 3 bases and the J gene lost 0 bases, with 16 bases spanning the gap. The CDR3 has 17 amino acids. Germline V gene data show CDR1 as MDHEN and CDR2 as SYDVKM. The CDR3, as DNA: TGTGCCAGCAGTTTCGTGTGGGGCGTTCGGAGCACAGATACGCAGTATTTT. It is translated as CASSFVWGVRSTDTQYF.

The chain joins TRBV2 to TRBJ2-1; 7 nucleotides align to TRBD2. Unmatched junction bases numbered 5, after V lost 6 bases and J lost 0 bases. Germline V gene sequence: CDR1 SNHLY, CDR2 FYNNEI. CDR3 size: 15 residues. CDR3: CASRGRGSSYNEQFF. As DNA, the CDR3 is TGTGCCAGCAGGGGGCGGGGGAGCTCCTACAATGAGCAGTTCTTC.

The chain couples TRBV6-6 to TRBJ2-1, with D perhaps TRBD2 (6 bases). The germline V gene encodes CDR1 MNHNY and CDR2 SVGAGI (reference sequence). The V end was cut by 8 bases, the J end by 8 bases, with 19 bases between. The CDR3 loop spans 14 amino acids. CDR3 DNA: TGTGCCAGCGACTATAGCGGACTGAGAGATGAGCAGTTCTTC. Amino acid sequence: CASDYSGLRDEQFF.

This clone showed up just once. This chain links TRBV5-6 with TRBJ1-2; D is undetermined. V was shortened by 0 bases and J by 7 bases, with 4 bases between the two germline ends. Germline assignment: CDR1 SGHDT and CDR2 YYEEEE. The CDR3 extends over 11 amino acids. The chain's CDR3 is CASSLGSGYTF. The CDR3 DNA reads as TGTGCCAGCAGCTTGGGGAGTGGCTACACCTTC.

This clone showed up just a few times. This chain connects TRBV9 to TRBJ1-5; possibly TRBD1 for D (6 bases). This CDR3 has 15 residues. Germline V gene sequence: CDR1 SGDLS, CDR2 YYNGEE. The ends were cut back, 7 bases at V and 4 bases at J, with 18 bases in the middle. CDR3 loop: CASGGEGFSNQPQHF. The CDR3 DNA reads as TGTGCCAGCGGGGGCGAGGGGTTTTCTAATCAGCCCCAGCATTTT.

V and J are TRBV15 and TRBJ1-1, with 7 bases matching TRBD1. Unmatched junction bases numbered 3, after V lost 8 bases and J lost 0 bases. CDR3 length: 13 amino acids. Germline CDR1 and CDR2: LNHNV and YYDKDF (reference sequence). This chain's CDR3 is CATVDRMNTEAFF. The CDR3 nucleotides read TGTGCCACCGTGGACAGGATGAACACTGAAGCTTTCTTT.

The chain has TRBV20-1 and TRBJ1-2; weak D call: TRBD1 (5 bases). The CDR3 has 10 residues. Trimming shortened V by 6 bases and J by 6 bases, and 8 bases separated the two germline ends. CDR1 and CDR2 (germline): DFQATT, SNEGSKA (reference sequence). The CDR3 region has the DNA TGCAGTGCCTGGGGCAATGGCTACACCTTC. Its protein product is CSAWGNGYTF.